Below, 2 T cell receptor beta chains from the same sample are listed, as sequenced in a study of T cells in Graves' hyperthyroidism and ophthalmopathy. The CDR3 regions of TCR beta were amplified from RNA transcripts. TCR CDR3 regions were first amplified by RT-PCR with HTBI primers. TCRdb reprocessed the multiplex PCR reads with MiXCR, giving one entry per CDR3 protein. The table includes hundreds of thousands of distinct CDR3 sequences, roughly a third detected once. Sequencing used blood. These receptors all come from a woman in her 40s with Graves' hyperthyroidism.

The CDR3: CSARDSGQTNQPQHF. The CDR3 bases are TGCAGTGCTAGAGATTCGGGCCAGACCAATCAGCCCCAGCATTTT. The chain joins TRBV20-1 to TRBJ1-5; D gene uncertain. Germline V gene lookup returns CDR1 DFQATT and CDR2 SNEGSKA (reference sequence). This CDR3 is 15 amino acids long. The V and J ends lost 0 bases and 3 bases respectively, with 12 bases between them.

CDR3 DNA sequence: TGTGCCAGCAGCTTAATTAACTCGGGTCCCAAACAGGGCTCCTATAATTCACCCCTCCACTTT. Its translation is CASSLINSGPKQGSYNSPLHF. The genes are TRBV7-9 and TRBJ1-6, with D tentatively TRBD1 (6 bases). CDR1 and CDR2 (germline): SEHNR, FQNEAQ (reference sequence). V lost 2 bases, J lost 0 bases, and 23 bases lay in between. The CDR3 length is 21 residues.